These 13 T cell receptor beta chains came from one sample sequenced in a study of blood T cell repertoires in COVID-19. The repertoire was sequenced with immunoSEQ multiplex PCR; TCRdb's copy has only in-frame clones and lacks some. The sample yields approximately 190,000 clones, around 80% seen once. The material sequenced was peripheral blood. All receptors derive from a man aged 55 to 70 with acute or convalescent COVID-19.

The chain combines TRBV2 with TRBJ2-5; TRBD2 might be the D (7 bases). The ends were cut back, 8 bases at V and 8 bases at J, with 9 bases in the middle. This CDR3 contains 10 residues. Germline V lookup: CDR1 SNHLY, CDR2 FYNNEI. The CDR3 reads CASGGGTQYF. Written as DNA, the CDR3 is TGTGCCAGCGGGGGGGGCACCCAGTACTTC.

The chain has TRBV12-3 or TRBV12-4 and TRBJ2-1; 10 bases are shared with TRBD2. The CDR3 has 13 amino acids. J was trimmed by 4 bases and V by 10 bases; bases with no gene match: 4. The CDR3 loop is CATSGGAYNEQFF. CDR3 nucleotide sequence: TGTGCCACCAGCGGGGGGGCTTACAATGAGCAGTTCTTC.

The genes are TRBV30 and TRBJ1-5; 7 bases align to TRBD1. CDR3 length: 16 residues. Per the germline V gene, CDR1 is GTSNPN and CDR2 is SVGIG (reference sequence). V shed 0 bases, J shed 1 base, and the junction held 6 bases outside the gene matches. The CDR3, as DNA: TGTGCCTGGAGTGTTCTAGGGGGCTTGAGCAATCAGCCCCAGCATTTT. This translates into CAWSVLGGLSNQPQHF.

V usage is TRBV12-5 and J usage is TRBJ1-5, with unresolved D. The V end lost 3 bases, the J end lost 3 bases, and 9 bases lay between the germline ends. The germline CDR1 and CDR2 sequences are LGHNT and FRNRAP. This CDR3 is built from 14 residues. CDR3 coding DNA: TGTGCTAGTGGTTTAGTTACTAACAATCAGCCCCAGCATTTT. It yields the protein CASGLVTNNQPQHF.

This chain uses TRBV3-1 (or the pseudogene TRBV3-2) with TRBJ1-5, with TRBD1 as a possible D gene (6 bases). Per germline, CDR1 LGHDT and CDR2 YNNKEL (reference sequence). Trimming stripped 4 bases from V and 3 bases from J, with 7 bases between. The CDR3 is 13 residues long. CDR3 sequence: CASSRTVNQPQHF. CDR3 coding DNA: TGTGCCAGCAGCCGGACAGTCAATCAGCCCCAGCATTTT.

The CDR3 coding sequence is TGTGCCACCAGTGCTCAAAGCGGGGGTTCTGGGGCCAACGTCCTGACTTTC. Its protein is CATSAQSGGSGANVLTF. The genes are TRBV24-1 and TRBJ2-6; 8 bases are a match to TRBD2. With V trimmed by 5 bases and J by 1 base, 6 bases remained unmatched. This CDR3 region has 17 residues. Looked up from germline, CDR1 is KGHDR and CDR2 is SFDVKD.

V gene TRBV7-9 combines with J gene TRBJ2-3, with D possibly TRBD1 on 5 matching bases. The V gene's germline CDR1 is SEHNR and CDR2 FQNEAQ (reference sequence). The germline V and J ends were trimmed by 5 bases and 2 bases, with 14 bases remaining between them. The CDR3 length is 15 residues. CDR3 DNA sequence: TGTGCCAGCAGCACTGACAGAAGGAACACAGATACGCAGTATTTT. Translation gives CASSTDRRNTDTQYF.

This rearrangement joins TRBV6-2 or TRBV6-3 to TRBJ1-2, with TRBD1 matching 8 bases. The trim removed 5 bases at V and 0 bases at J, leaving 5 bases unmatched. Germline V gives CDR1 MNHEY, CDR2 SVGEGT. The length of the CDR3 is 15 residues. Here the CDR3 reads CASSPGQGPNYGYTF. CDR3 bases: TGTGCCAGCAGTCCCGGACAGGGCCCTAACTATGGCTACACCTTC.

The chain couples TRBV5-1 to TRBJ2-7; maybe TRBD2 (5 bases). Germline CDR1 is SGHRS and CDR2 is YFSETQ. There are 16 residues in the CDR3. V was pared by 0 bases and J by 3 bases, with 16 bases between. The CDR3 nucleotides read TGCGCCAGCAGCTTGGTATTGGGCGGGCCGAGCTACGAGCAGTACTTC. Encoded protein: CASSLVLGGPSYEQYF.

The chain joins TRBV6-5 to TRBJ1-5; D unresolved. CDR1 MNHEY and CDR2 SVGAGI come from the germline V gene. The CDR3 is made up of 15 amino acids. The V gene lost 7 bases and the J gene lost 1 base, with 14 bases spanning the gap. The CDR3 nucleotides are TGTGCCAGCAAGAGGGATGAATTGAGCAATCAGCCCCAGCATTTT. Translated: CASKRDELSNQPQHF.

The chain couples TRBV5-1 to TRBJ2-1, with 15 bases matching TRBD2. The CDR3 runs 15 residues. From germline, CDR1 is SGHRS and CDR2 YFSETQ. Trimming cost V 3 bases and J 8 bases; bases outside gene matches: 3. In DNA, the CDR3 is TGCGCCAGCAGCTCGGGACTAGCGGGGGGAGATGAGCAGTTCTTC. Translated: CASSSGLAGGDEQFF. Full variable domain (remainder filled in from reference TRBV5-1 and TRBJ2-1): KAGVTQTPRYLIKTRGQQVTLSCSPISGHRSVSWYQQTPGQGLQFLFEYFSETQRNKGNFPGRFSGRQFSNSRSEMNVSTLELGDSALYLCASSSGLAGGDEQFFGPGTRLTVL.

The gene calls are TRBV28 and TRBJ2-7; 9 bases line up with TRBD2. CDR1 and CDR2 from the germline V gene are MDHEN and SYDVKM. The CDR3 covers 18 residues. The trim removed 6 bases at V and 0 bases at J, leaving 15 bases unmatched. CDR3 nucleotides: TGTGCCAGCAGCATAGTCCTCTCGACTAGCGGAATCTCCTACGAGCAGTACTTC. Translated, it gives CASSIVLSTSGISYEQYF.

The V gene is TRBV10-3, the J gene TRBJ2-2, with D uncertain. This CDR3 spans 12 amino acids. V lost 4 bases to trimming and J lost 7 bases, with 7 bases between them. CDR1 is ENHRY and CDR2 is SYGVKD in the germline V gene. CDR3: CAISGAHGELFF. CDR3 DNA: TGTGCCATCAGTGGGGCCCACGGGGAGCTGTTTTTT.